This entry lists 24 T cell receptor beta chains sequenced from one sample in a study of somatic mutations in cytotoxic T cells in rheumatoid arthritis. Sequencing used immunoSEQ multiplex PCR; TCRdb keeps in-frame clones, though not all of them. The table has 15,000 to 20,000 clones, around 80% seen once. The sequencing sample was made of CD8+ T cells sorted from blood. All receptors come from an adult with rheumatoid arthritis.

The gene calls are TRBV6-4 and TRBJ2-1, with 8 bases lining up with TRBD2. Germline-derived CDR1 and CDR2 are MRHNA and SNTAGT. V lost 8 bases, J lost 3 bases, and 6 bases stayed unmatched. The CDR3 spans 14 residues. The CDR3 bases are TGTGCCAGCGGACGCGGGGGGAACTACAATGAGCAGTTCTTC. Protein sequence: CASGRGGNYNEQFF.

The chain carries TRBV7-8 and TRBJ1-1; D ambiguous. V was shortened by 5 bases and J by 4 bases, with 11 bases between the two germline ends. Germline V gene data show CDR1 as SGHVS and CDR2 as FQNEAQ. The CDR3 contains 13 residues. The CDR3 DNA reads as TGTGCCAGCAGCGAGGGAGGTGGCACTGAAGCTTTCTTT. It is translated as CASSEGGGTEAFF. Full variable domain (rest looked up from reference TRBV7-8 and TRBJ1-1): GAGVSQSPRYKVAKRGQDVALRCDPISGHVSLFWYQQALGQGPEFLTYFQNEAQLDKSGLPSDRFFAERPEGSVSTLKIQRTQQEDSAVYLCASSEGGGTEAFFGQGTRLTVV.

This clone was seen a handful of times. This rearrangement joins TRBV27 to TRBJ2-7; D unresolved. The CDR3 is 14 residues long. V dropped 5 bases and J dropped 4 bases, with 15 bases sitting between them. Germline V gene data show CDR1 as MNHEY and CDR2 as SMNVEV (reference sequence). DNA for the CDR3: TGTGCCAGCAGTCCAAGACCAGCCCTATACGAGCAGTACTTC. This sequence encodes CASSPRPALYEQYF.

CDR3 in amino acids: CSVLSVGGNSGANVLTF. DNA of the CDR3: TGCAGCGTTTTATCGGTCGGAGGGAACTCTGGGGCCAACGTCCTGACTTTC. The chain couples TRBV29-1 to TRBJ2-6; tentatively, D is TRBD2 (6 bases). The V end was cut by 5 bases, the J end by 0 bases, with 17 bases between. This CDR3 has 17 amino acids. CDR1 SQVTM and CDR2 ANQGSEA come from the germline V gene.

This sequence joins TRBV25-1 and TRBJ1-6, with unresolved D. Germline V gene sequence: CDR1 MGHDK, CDR2 SYGVNS. Trimming cost V 3 bases and J 0 bases, with 6 bases left between them. This CDR3 comprises 15 residues. The CDR3 nucleotides are TGTGCCAGCAGTGACCCTAGCTCCTATAATTCACCCCTCCACTTT. It codes for CASSDPSSYNSPLHF.

The genes are TRBV4-1 and TRBJ2-5; maybe TRBD1 (6 bases). The closer fit of TRBJ2-7 to the DNA end suggests the J call may be wrong. CDR1 is MGHRA and CDR2 is YSYEKL in the germline V gene. The CDR3 consists of 15 residues. The CDR3 region has the DNA TGCGCCAGCAGCCAAGGCTCGGACAGTTCCTACGAGCAGTACTTC. It specifies CASSQGSDSSYEQYF.

V and J are TRBV25-1 and TRBJ1-5; 7 bases are shared with TRBD1. This CDR3 spans 16 amino acids. Germline V gene lookup returns CDR1 MGHDK and CDR2 SYGVNS. V was pared by 4 bases and J by 2 bases, with 8 bases of the junction left unmatched. The CDR3 region has the DNA TGTGCCAGCAGTGGAGTGACAGGGAAAGGCAATCAGCCCCAGCATTTT. Residues: CASSGVTGKGNQPQHF. Variable domain in full (rest from reference TRBV25-1 and TRBJ1-5): EADIYQTPRYLVIGTGKKITLECSQTMGHDKMYWYQQDPGMELHLIHYSYGVNSTEKGDLSSESTVSRIRTEHFPLTLESARPSHTSQYLCASSGVTGKGNQPQHFGDGTRLSIL.

This CDR3 reads CAISEPGQGPYGYTF. In DNA, the CDR3 is TGTGCCATCAGTGAGCCAGGACAGGGTCCCTATGGCTACACCTTC. The chain uses TRBV10-3 and TRBJ1-2, with 8 bases lining up with TRBD1. From germline, CDR1 is ENHRY and CDR2 SYGVKD. The CDR3 has 15 amino acids. Trimming took 2 bases from V and 4 from J; bases not matched to a gene: 6.

The DNA for the CDR3 is TGTGCCAGCAGCCAGGACTTGTTTTCCAATCCGGAGCAGTACTTC. Amino acid sequence: CASSQDLFSNPEQYF. The chain uses TRBV6-5 and TRBJ2-7; TRBD2 is a possible D gene (5 bases). Germline CDR1 MNHEY, CDR2 SVGAGI. CDR3 length equals 15 residues. Trimming took 6 bases from V and 7 from J, leaving 22 bases between them.

The rearrangement links TRBV7-9 to TRBJ1-5; D call uncertain. The germline V and J ends were trimmed by 2 bases and 0 bases, with 14 bases remaining between them. CDR1 SEHNR and CDR2 FQNEAQ come from the germline V gene (reference sequence). This CDR3 has 17 amino acids. The CDR3 DNA is TGTGCCAGCAGCTTATTTGCAGGCGGGTTTAGCAATCAGCCCCAGCATTTT. Translating it yields CASSLFAGGFSNQPQHF.

The chain employs TRBV15 and TRBJ1-4; TRBD1 agrees at 8 bases. This CDR3 comprises 15 residues. The germline CDR1 and CDR2 sequences are LNHNV and YYDKDF (reference sequence). V lost 4 bases, J lost 7 bases, and 8 bases stayed unmatched. CDR3 bases: TGTGCCACCAGCATCGACAGGGGTGGAGGTGAAAAACTGTTTTTT. This gives the protein CATSIDRGGGEKLFF.

In its sample, this clone was seen a few times. The V gene is TRBV4-1, the J gene TRBJ1-2, with D possibly matching TRBD1 (6 bases). The length of the CDR3 is 14 residues. Trimming removed 3 bases from V and 6 bases from J, with 14 bases in between. CDR1 is MGHRA, CDR2 YSYEKL, per germline. The CDR3: CASSHGTLSNGYTF. CDR3 coding DNA: TGCGCCAGCAGCCACGGGACATTATCGAATGGCTACACCTTC.

The chain carries TRBV7-9 and TRBJ2-5; D is tentatively TRBD1 or TRBD2 (7 bases each). V was pared by 4 bases and J by 3 bases, with 18 bases between. The CDR3 is 16 residues long. CDR1 and CDR2 (germline): SEHNR, FQNEAQ (reference sequence). CDR3 bases: TGTGCCAGCAGCTCAAACCAACAGGGGAGGGAAGAGACCCAGTACTTC. Residues: CASSSNQQGREETQYF.

The chain couples TRBV5-6 to TRBJ2-7; no clear D gene. The V gene's germline CDR1 is SGHDT and CDR2 YYEEEE. The V gene lost 4 bases and the J gene lost 7 bases, with 18 bases spanning the gap. The CDR3 length is 14 residues. CDR3 amino acids: CASSHGPTNEEQYF. The DNA for the CDR3 is TGTGCCAGCAGCCACGGACCGACAAACGAGGAGCAGTACTTC.

The V and J genes are TRBV6-5 and TRBJ2-1, with D unresolved. CDR3 length: 10 amino acids. V was shortened by 6 bases and J by 12 bases, with 9 bases between the two germline ends. CDR1 MNHEY and CDR2 SVGAGI come from the germline V gene. CDR3 sequence reads: CASRPHGQFF. The CDR3 DNA reads TGTGCCAGCAGACCCCACGGGCAGTTCTTC.

The V gene is TRBV10-3, the J gene TRBJ2-3, with 7 positions matching TRBD1. CDR3 length equals 15 residues. Germline loops: CDR1 ENHRY, CDR2 SYGVKD. The V gene end was trimmed by 4 bases and the J gene end by 0 bases; junction bases not matched to a gene: 4. The CDR3 sequence: CAISADRYSTDTQYF. DNA of the CDR3: TGTGCCATCAGTGCGGACAGGTATAGCACAGATACGCAGTATTTT.

CDR3 loop: CASRPDSAYGYTF. CDR3 sequence (DNA): TGTGCCAGCAGACCGGACTCAGCCTATGGCTACACCTTC. J is TRBJ1-2 and V is TRBV6-5, with D unclear. Trimming pared 6 bases from V and 4 bases from J, leaving 12 bases between. The CDR3 is made up of 13 amino acids. Germline V gene sequence: CDR1 MNHEY, CDR2 SVGAGI.

V and J are TRBV30 and TRBJ1-4, with TRBD1 as a possible D gene (5 bases). V was cut by 2 bases and J by 3 bases, with 13 bases left in between. CDR3 length equals 15 residues. Per the germline V gene, CDR1 is GTSNPN and CDR2 is SVGIG (reference sequence). The CDR3 region is CAWSIHGAANEKLFF. In DNA, the CDR3 is TGTGCCTGGAGTATCCATGGGGCGGCTAATGAAAAACTGTTTTTT. The variable domain in full, completed from reference TRBV30 and TRBJ1-4, reads SQTIHQWPATLVQPVGSPLSLECTVEGTSNPNLYWYRQAAGRGLQLLFYSVGIGQISSEVPQNLSASRPQDRQFILSSKKLLLSDSGFYLCAWSIHGAANEKLFFGSGTQLSVL.

The chain links TRBV6-6 to TRBJ2-7; D is undetermined. V shed 0 bases and J shed 6 bases, with 6 bases lying between them. Germline V gene data show CDR1 as MNHNY and CDR2 as SVGAGI (reference sequence). This CDR3 contains 12 residues. CDR3 nucleotide sequence: TGTGCCAGCAGTTACTCCCTCGCCGAGCAGTACTTC. It yields the protein CASSYSLAEQYF.

This clone was counted once. One end of the junction varies from germline; a read error may be responsible. The chain carries TRBV7-8 and TRBJ2-1; D is ambiguous. CDR1 is SGHVS, CDR2 FQNEAQ, per germline. This CDR3 has 8 amino acids. CDR3 sequence reads: CASSPPIF. For the CDR3, the DNA is TGTGCCAGCAGCCCCCCGATCTTC.

The chain recombines TRBV7-2 with TRBJ2-4, with D possibly matching TRBD2 (7 bases). Germline loops: CDR1 SGHTA, CDR2 FQGNSA. This CDR3 has 14 amino acids. V dropped 8 bases and J dropped 3 bases, with 14 bases sitting between them. The CDR3 region is CASSGGPGKNIQYF. CDR3 sequence (DNA): TGTGCCAGCTCCGGGGGGCCTGGCAAAAACATTCAGTACTTC.

CDR3 region: CASSGTPSGNTIYF. CDR3 DNA: TGTGCCAGCAGCGGGACACCCTCTGGAAACACCATATATTTT. This chain links TRBV6-5 with TRBJ1-3; D is possibly TRBD1 (6 bases). The CDR3 extends over 14 amino acids. Trimming left V 6 bases short and J 0 bases short, with 9 bases between. From germline, CDR1 is MNHEY and CDR2 SVGAGI.

The CDR3 protein is CASSLAGSSYEQYF. The CDR3 DNA reads as TGTGCCAGCAGCTTAGCGGGGAGCTCCTACGAGCAGTACTTC. The V call is TRBV7-8, the J call TRBJ2-7, with D maybe TRBD2 (5 bases). Germline CDR1 reads SGHVS; CDR2 reads FQNEAQ. There are 14 residues in the CDR3. V lost 0 bases and J 0 bases, leaving 6 bases between the germline ends.

This clone was observed a handful of times. This sequence joins TRBV15 and TRBJ1-6, with D unresolved. The CDR3 length is 14 residues. Germline-derived CDR1 and CDR2 are LNHNV and YYDKDF (reference sequence). V was shortened by 0 bases and J by 6 bases, with 6 bases between the two germline ends. In nucleotides, the CDR3 is TGTGCCACCAGCAGAGATGTGGGTAATTCACCCCTCCACTTT. The encoded protein is CATSRDVGNSPLHF.